The 18 T cell receptor beta chains below were found in one sample sequenced in a study of blood T cell repertoires in COVID-19. Generated by immunoSEQ multiplex PCR, the TCRdb table keeps only in-frame clones and is missing some. The profile shows 50,000 to 75,000 clones, roughly 80% of them singletons. Input material: peripheral blood. The receptors stem from a woman over 75 with active or convalescent COVID-19.

This clone was detected only once. V and J are TRBV6-6 and TRBJ2-6; no clear D. This CDR3 is 13 amino acids long. V was shortened by 7 bases and J by 0 bases, with 4 bases between the two germline ends. Germline CDR1 MNHNY, CDR2 SVGAGI (reference sequence). In DNA form, the CDR3 reads TGTGCCAGCACCTTCTCTGGGGCCAACGTCCTGACTTTC. Its protein is CASTFSGANVLTF.

This clone has just one count. The genes are TRBV2 and TRBJ1-2, with no clear D. V gave up 8 bases and J gave up 2 bases, with 12 bases separating them. Germline CDR1 reads SNHLY; CDR2 reads FYNNEI. CDR3 length: 13 amino acids. CDR3 coding DNA: TGTGCCAGCCCGAGGGATTCCAACTATGGCTACACCTTC. Encoded protein: CASPRDSNYGYTF.

The chain is built from TRBV11-2 and TRBJ1-2; D not resolved. The CDR3 contains 15 residues. V lost 1 base, J lost 5 bases, and 14 bases lay in between. Germline lookup yields CDR1 SGHAT and CDR2 FQNNGV. The CDR3, as DNA: TGTGCCAGCAGCTTAGGCGGTACGGGTGTTTATGGCTACACCTTC. It encodes CASSLGGTGVYGYTF.

This clone was detected only a few times. V usage is TRBV10-3 and J usage is TRBJ1-5; D is uncertain. Germline V gene data show CDR1 as ENHRY and CDR2 as SYGVKD. The CDR3 is made up of 13 amino acids. Trimming took 7 bases from V and 7 from J, leaving 14 bases between them. The CDR3 region has the DNA TGTGCCATCACATCGGGAGAAGGGCAGCCCCAGCATTTT. It translates to CAITSGEGQPQHF.

This clone has a handful of counts. The CDR3 is CATSRDVGARMGGNTIYF. DNA for the CDR3: TGTGCCACCAGCAGAGATGTAGGGGCGAGGATGGGCGGAAACACCATATATTTT. J is TRBJ1-3 and V is TRBV15, with D possibly being TRBD1 (5 bases). The germline CDR1 and CDR2 sequences are LNHNV and YYDKDF (reference sequence). There are 18 residues in the CDR3. Deletions cut 0 bases from V and 4 bases from J, with 19 bases between.

This chain links TRBV5-4 with TRBJ2-7, with 8 nucleotides matching TRBD1. Germline V CDR1 and CDR2: SGHNT, YYREEE (reference sequence). J gave up 7 bases and V 5 bases, and 14 bases lay outside the gene matches. The CDR3 runs to 15 residues. The CDR3 bases are TGTGCCAGCAGTAATTCGAGGACAGGGCCTCGAGAGCAGTACTTC. This translates into CASSNSRTGPREQYF.

V and J are TRBV2 and TRBJ1-1; D remains unclear. Germline V gene sequence: CDR1 SNHLY, CDR2 FYNNEI. CDR3 size: 13 residues. V dropped 4 bases and J dropped 11 bases, with 17 bases sitting between them. For the CDR3, the DNA is TGTGCCAGCAGTGGGGCTGAGGGCGGTGGCGCTTTCTTT. It specifies CASSGAEGGGAFF.

The chain combines TRBV6-6 with TRBJ1-2; weak D call: TRBD1 (5 bases). The CDR3 covers 14 residues. CDR1 is MNHNY, CDR2 SVGAGI, per germline (reference sequence). V dropped 2 bases and J dropped 3 bases, with 10 bases sitting between them. CDR3: CASSYPDSDYGYTF. CDR3 in DNA: TGTGCCAGCAGTTACCCCGACAGTGACTATGGCTACACCTTC.

The chain recombines TRBV15 with TRBJ2-7; D gene ambiguous. The germline CDR1 and CDR2 sequences are LNHNV and YYDKDF (reference sequence). The CDR3 consists of 14 residues. The V end was cut by 1 base, the J end by 0 bases, with 7 bases between. CDR3 coding DNA: TGTGCCACCAGCAGAGCTTTGAGCTCCTACGAGCAGTACTTC. Its protein product is CATSRALSSYEQYF.

J is TRBJ1-1 and V is TRBV5-1; a weak D match, TRBD1 (5 bases). The germline V gene has CDR1 SGHRS and CDR2 YFSETQ. V shed 5 bases and J shed 4 bases, with 18 bases lying between them. The CDR3 is 15 residues long. CDR3 in amino acids: CASSIQAGLGTEAFF. The CDR3, as DNA: TGCGCCAGCAGTATTCAGGCGGGGCTGGGCACTGAAGCTTTCTTT.

This chain connects TRBV5-1 to TRBJ1-4; D is undetermined. The CDR3 loop spans 13 amino acids. V dropped 1 base and J dropped 5 bases, with 6 bases sitting between them. CDR1 SGHRS and CDR2 YFSETQ come from the germline V gene. For the CDR3, the DNA is TGCGCCAGCAGCTTGTATCAGAATGAAAAACTGTTTTTT. Protein: CASSLYQNEKLFF.

This clone was found a few times. V and J are TRBV5-1 and TRBJ2-5, with 9 bases identical to TRBD1. The germline V gene encodes CDR1 SGHRS and CDR2 YFSETQ. J was trimmed by 5 bases and V by 4 bases; bases with no gene match: 3. CDR3 size: 13 residues. CDR3 residues: CASSRTGAETQYF. The CDR3 nucleotides read TGCGCCAGCAGCCGGACAGGGGCGGAGACCCAGTACTTC. Full variable domain (rest looked up from reference TRBV5-1 and TRBJ2-5): KAGVTQTPRYLIKTRGQQVTLSCSPISGHRSVSWYQQTPGQGLQFLFEYFSETQRNKGNFPGRFSGRQFSNSRSEMNVSTLELGDSALYLCASSRTGAETQYFGPGTRLLVL.

The chain couples TRBV5-4 to TRBJ2-1, with TRBD2 identical over 9 bases. Trimming cost V 2 bases and J 5 bases; bases outside gene matches: 5. Germline V CDR1 and CDR2: SGHNT, YYREEE (reference sequence). The CDR3 spans 15 residues. The CDR3 protein is CASSLIAGVNNEQFF. Here the CDR3 DNA reads TGTGCCAGCAGCTTAATAGCGGGGGTAAACAATGAGCAGTTCTTC.

This clone was counted a few times. The sample contains more than one DNA sequence encoding this CDR3. The chain employs TRBV5-1 and TRBJ1-5, with a weak D call TRBD1 (6 bases). The V gene lost 0 bases and the J gene lost 5 bases, with 6 bases spanning the gap. The germline V gene encodes CDR1 SGHRS and CDR2 YFSETQ. The CDR3 runs 13 residues. The CDR3 DNA reads as TGCGCCAGCAGCTTGGACAGGGATCAGCCCCAGCATTTT. Translating it yields CASSLDRDQPQHF.

The chain employs TRBV6-1 and TRBJ2-4, with 12 positions matching TRBD2. V dropped 0 bases and J dropped 2; count of bases not matched to a gene: 8. From germline, CDR1 is MNHNS and CDR2 SASEGT. The CDR3 is made up of 19 amino acids. The CDR3 here is CASSEAPSGGVLTKNIQYF. The CDR3 region has the DNA TGTGCCAGCAGTGAAGCTCCTAGCGGGGGGGTTTTGACCAAAAACATTCAGTACTTC.

The table lists this clone with a count of one. J is TRBJ1-5 and V is TRBV28, with 8 bases identical to TRBD1. CDR1 is MDHEN, CDR2 SYDVKM, per germline. This CDR3 has 16 amino acids. After removal of 2 bases from V and 7 bases from J, the junction contained 10 bases not matched to a gene. The CDR3 DNA reads as TGTGCCAGCAGTTTAGCAGGGGGCAAAGTAAGACAGCCCCAGCATTTT. Translated, it gives CASSLAGGKVRQPQHF. The full variable domain, rest sourced from reference TRBV28 and TRBJ1-5, is DVKVTQSSRYLVKRTGEKVFLECVQDMDHENMFWYRQDPGLGLRLIYFSYDVKMKEKGDIPEGYSVSREKKERFSLILESASTNQTSMYLCASSLAGGKVRQPQHFGDGTRLSIL.

This chain uses TRBV7-8 with TRBJ1-5; 7 bases match TRBD1. After removal of 4 bases from V and 10 bases from J, the junction contained 10 bases not matched to a gene. The CDR3 loop spans 14 amino acids. CDR1 and CDR2 from the germline V gene are SGHVS and FQNEAQ. CDR3 nucleotides: TGTGCCAGCAGCTCGGGACAGCTGGAGGTTCCCCAGCATTTT. It translates to CASSSGQLEVPQHF.

CDR3 sequence (DNA): TGTGCCAGCGTCGTTAGTTGGGGGGGCATAACAGATACGCAGTATTTT. It is translated as CASVVSWGGITDTQYF. The chain couples TRBV5-6 to TRBJ2-3, with TRBD2 as a possible D gene (7 bases). CDR1 SGHDT and CDR2 YYEEEE come from the germline V gene. The V end lost 7 bases, the J end lost 3 bases, and 21 bases lay between the germline ends. This CDR3 has 16 amino acids.